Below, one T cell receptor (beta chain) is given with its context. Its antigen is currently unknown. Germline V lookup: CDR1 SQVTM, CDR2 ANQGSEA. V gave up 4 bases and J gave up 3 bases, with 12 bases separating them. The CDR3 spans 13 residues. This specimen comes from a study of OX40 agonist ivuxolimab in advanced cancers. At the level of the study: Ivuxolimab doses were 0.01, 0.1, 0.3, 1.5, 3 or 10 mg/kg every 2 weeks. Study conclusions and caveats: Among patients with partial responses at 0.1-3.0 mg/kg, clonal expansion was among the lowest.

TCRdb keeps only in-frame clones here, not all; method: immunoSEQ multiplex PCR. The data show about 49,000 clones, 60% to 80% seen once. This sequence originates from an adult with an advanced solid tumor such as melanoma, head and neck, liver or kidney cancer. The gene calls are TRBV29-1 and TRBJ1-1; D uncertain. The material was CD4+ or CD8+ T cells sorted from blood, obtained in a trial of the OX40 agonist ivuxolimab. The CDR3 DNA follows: TGCAGCGTTGTATTCCGGATTGACACTGAAGCTTTCTTT. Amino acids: CSVVFRIDTEAFF.